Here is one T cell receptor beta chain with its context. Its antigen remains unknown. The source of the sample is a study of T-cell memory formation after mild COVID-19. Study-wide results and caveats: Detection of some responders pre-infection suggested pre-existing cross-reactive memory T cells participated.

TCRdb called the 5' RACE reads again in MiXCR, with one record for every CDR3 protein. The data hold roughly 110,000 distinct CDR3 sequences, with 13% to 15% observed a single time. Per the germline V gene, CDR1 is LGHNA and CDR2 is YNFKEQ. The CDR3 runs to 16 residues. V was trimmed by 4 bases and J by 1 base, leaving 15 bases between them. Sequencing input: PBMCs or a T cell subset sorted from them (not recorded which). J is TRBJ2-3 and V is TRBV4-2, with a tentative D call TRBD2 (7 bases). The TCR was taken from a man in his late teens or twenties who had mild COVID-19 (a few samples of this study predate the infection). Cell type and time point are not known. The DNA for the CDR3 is TGTGCCAGCAGCCGAGACGGCGGGGGCGGCACAGATACGCAGTATTTT. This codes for CASSRDGGGGTDTQYF.